The 26 T cell receptor beta chains below come from one sample, sequenced in a study of cytomegalovirus exposure and HLA in healthy donors. The primer mix had 60 Vbeta and 13 Jbeta primers. Repertoires were generated with immunoSEQ multiplex PCR, while TCRdb's copy carries only in-frame clones and drops some. The repertoire holds some 130,000 clones, with over 75% as singletons. The sample was PBMCs. The origin of the receptors is a woman in her 40s in good health and CMV-seropositive.

The rearrangement links TRBV19 to TRBJ2-6; D not resolved. The germline gives CDR1 LNHDA, CDR2 SQIVND (reference sequence). Trimming took 7 bases from V and 0 from J, leaving 10 bases between them. This CDR3 contains 15 residues. The CDR3 here is CASTVRSSGANVLTF. CDR3 nucleotides: TGTGCCAGTACCGTGAGGAGCTCTGGGGCCAACGTCCTGACTTTC.

This chain links TRBV6-4 with TRBJ1-4; 9 positions agree with TRBD1. V dropped 3 bases and J dropped 5; count of bases not matched to a gene: 4. The CDR3 is 15 amino acids. Germline CDR1 reads MRHNA; CDR2 reads SNTAGT. Here the CDR3 DNA reads TGTGCCAGCAGTGATACAGGGGGCGCAAATGAAAAACTGTTTTTT. Its translation: CASSDTGGANEKLFF.

This clone was seen a handful of times. This rearrangement joins TRBV9 to TRBJ1-1; 8 bases align to TRBD1. The V gene's germline CDR1 is SGDLS and CDR2 YYNGEE. The J segment lost 8 bases and the V segment lost 4 bases, leaving 7 bases of the junction unmatched. The CDR3 totals 13 residues. CDR3 region: CASSFFGQGEAFF. The CDR3, as DNA: TGTGCCAGCAGCTTCTTCGGACAGGGCGAAGCTTTCTTT.

The V and J genes are TRBV5-4 and TRBJ2-2; 15 bases are shared with TRBD2. The CDR3 runs to 16 residues. Per germline, CDR1 SGHNT and CDR2 YYREEE (reference sequence). V shed 3 bases, J shed 8 bases, and the junction held 5 bases outside the gene matches. CDR3 protein: CASSSGLAGGRGELFF. The CDR3 bases are TGTGCCAGCAGCTCAGGACTAGCGGGAGGGCGTGGGGAGCTGTTTTTT.

CDR3 sequence (DNA): TGCGCCAGCAGGGATAGGACAGGGGGAGCCTACGAGCAGTACTTC. Residues: CASRDRTGGAYEQYF. The chain is built from TRBV10-2 and TRBJ2-5; 10 bases match TRBD1. The J call may not be correct, given that the DNA end is closer to TRBJ2-7. The germline gives CDR1 WSHSY, CDR2 SAAADI. This CDR3 comprises 15 residues.

The V call is TRBV6-5, the J call TRBJ2-5; TRBD2 matches 9 bases. This CDR3 has 14 residues. V shed 5 bases, J shed 2 bases, and the junction held 3 bases outside the gene matches. Germline CDR1 reads MNHEY; CDR2 reads SVGAGI. The CDR3 sequence: CASSLAGQQETQYF. The CDR3 region has the DNA TGTGCCAGCAGTCTAGCGGGGCAACAAGAGACCCAGTACTTC.

This chain uses TRBV30 with TRBJ2-3; a possible D gene is TRBD2 (5 bases). Germline CDR1 GTSNPN, CDR2 SVGIG (reference sequence). The CDR3 covers 15 residues. V was clipped by 6 bases and J by 2 bases, with 18 bases between them. CDR3 amino acids: CACQRSGELTDTQYF. CDR3 in DNA: TGTGCCTGTCAACGGTCCGGGGAACTCACAGATACGCAGTATTTT. Drawing the rest from reference TRBV30 and TRBJ2-3, the complete variable domain is SQTIHQWPATLVQPVGSPLSLECTVEGTSNPNLYWYRQAAGRGLQLLFYSVGIGQISSEVPQNLSASRPQDRQFILSSKKLLLSDSGFYLCACQRSGELTDTQYFGPGTRLTVL.

This sequence joins TRBV7-9 and TRBJ2-5, with 9 bases fitting TRBD2. J lost 1 base, V lost 1 base, and 4 bases had no gene match. Germline lookup yields CDR1 SEHNR and CDR2 FQNEAQ (reference sequence). This CDR3 has 16 amino acids. CDR3 DNA sequence: TGTGCCAGCAGCTTAGGTAGCGGGGGAACCCAAGAGACCCAGTACTTC. This translates into CASSLGSGGTQETQYF.

The chain recombines TRBV7-3 with TRBJ2-2; weak D call: TRBD2 (6 bases). Germline loops: CDR1 SGHTA, CDR2 FQGTGA. The CDR3 consists of 16 residues. V lost 4 bases and J 0 bases, leaving 12 bases between the germline ends. In nucleotides, the CDR3 is TGTGCCAGCAGCTCCCAGGGACTTGCGAACACCGGGGAGCTGTTTTTT. This sequence encodes CASSSQGLANTGELFF.

The chain links TRBV19 to TRBJ2-3, with a weak D call TRBD1 (5 bases). Germline-derived CDR1 and CDR2 are LNHDA and SQIVND (reference sequence). There are 13 residues in the CDR3. V was shortened by 8 bases and J by 1 base, with 10 bases between the two germline ends. The CDR3: CASRRERTDTQYF. Here the CDR3 DNA reads TGTGCCAGTCGCAGGGAACGCACAGATACGCAGTATTTT.

The chain has TRBV10-1 and TRBJ2-3, with 9 bases matching TRBD1. The CDR3 is 14 amino acids. The germline CDR1 and CDR2 sequences are WNHNN and SYGVQD (reference sequence). V shed 6 bases, J shed 5 bases, and the junction held 6 bases outside the gene matches. This chain's CDR3 is CASSRDRELDTQYF. CDR3 coding DNA: TGCGCCAGCAGCCGGGACAGGGAATTAGATACGCAGTATTTT.

The rearrangement joins TRBV6-6 to TRBJ1-5; D may be TRBD1 (5 bases). V lost 5 bases and J 6 bases, leaving 20 bases between the germline ends. This CDR3 is 16 amino acids long. Germline lookup yields CDR1 MNHNY and CDR2 SVGAGI (reference sequence). CDR3 amino acids: CASSRGAGREGQPQHF. DNA of the CDR3: TGTGCCAGCAGTAGAGGGGCCGGCAGGGAGGGTCAGCCCCAGCATTTT.

The chain couples TRBV6-6 to TRBJ2-2; 7 bases fit TRBD2. The CDR3 is 14 amino acids. The V and J ends lost 7 bases and 4 bases, in that order; junction bases with no gene match: 6. Germline V gene lookup returns CDR1 MNHNY and CDR2 SVGAGI (reference sequence). CDR3 protein: CASTGGSSTGELFF. CDR3 in DNA: TGTGCCAGCACCGGGGGGTCGAGCACCGGGGAGCTGTTTTTT.

The chain recombines TRBV25-1 with TRBJ2-7; 13 bases fit TRBD2. The ends lost 2 bases at V and 3 bases at J; junction bases unmatched: 4. Per germline, CDR1 MGHDK and CDR2 SYGVNS. The CDR3 spans 16 residues. CDR3 in DNA: TGTGCCAGCAGTGAACCGACTAGCGGGAGGTTCTACGAGCAGTACTTC. Translation gives CASSEPTSGRFYEQYF.

This clone was seen a single time. The chain uses TRBV5-5 and TRBJ1-2; 9 bases agree with TRBD1. The CDR3 length is 13 residues. The germline CDR1 and CDR2 sequences are SGHKS and YYEKEE (reference sequence). Trimming removed 4 bases from V and 7 bases from J; junction bases left unmatched: 5. CDR3: CASSLTGGGGYTF. The DNA for the CDR3 is TGTGCCAGCAGCCTGACAGGGGGAGGTGGCTACACCTTC.

The V gene is TRBV7-9, the J gene TRBJ1-2, with TRBD1 matching 8 bases. CDR1 is SEHNR, CDR2 FQNEAQ, per germline (reference sequence). V trimming: 5 bases; J trimming: 5 bases; junction bases outside the gene matches: 10. The CDR3 has 15 residues. CDR3 nucleotides: TGTGCCAGCAGCGGGACCGGGACAGGATCTTATGGCTACACCTTC. It translates to CASSGTGTGSYGYTF.

Only one count was recorded for this clone. DNA of the CDR3: TGTGCCAGTAGTTTCGGCGGGACTAGCGGGGGGGCTGATACGCAGTATTTT. It is translated as CASSFGGTSGGADTQYF. V is TRBV19 and J is TRBJ2-3; 16 bases agree with TRBD2. Germline V gene data show CDR1 as LNHDA and CDR2 as SQIVND (reference sequence). The CDR3 has 17 amino acids. J gave up 6 bases and V 5 bases, and 8 bases lay outside the gene matches.

The CDR3 spells CASSDWGQASNQPQHF. CDR3 in DNA: TGTGCCAGCAGTGATTGGGGACAGGCTAGCAATCAGCCCCAGCATTTT. The chain carries TRBV6-1 and TRBJ1-5; the match to TRBD1 covers 8 bases. Germline trimming cut 3 bases from V and 0 bases from J; bases unmatched to any gene: 4. The CDR3 has 16 amino acids. CDR1 is MNHNS, CDR2 SASEGT, per germline.

V usage is TRBV5-1 and J usage is TRBJ1-1; possible D gene TRBD1, 6 bases. CDR1 is SGHRS and CDR2 is YFSETQ in the germline V gene. There are 13 residues in the CDR3. V was pared by 6 bases and J by 1 base, with 10 bases between. The CDR3 region is CASKWTANTEAFF. In DNA, the CDR3 is TGCGCCAGCAAGTGGACAGCGAACACTGAAGCTTTCTTT. Together with reference TRBV5-1 and TRBJ1-1, the CDR3 gives the full variable domain: KAGVTQTPRYLIKTRGQQVTLSCSPISGHRSVSWYQQTPGQGLQFLFEYFSETQRNKGNFPGRFSGRQFSNSRSEMNVSTLELGDSALYLCASKWTANTEAFFGQGTRLTVV.

The CDR3 spells CASSPRDWNNSPLHF. The CDR3 DNA is TGCGCCAGCAGCCCTCGGGACTGGAATAATTCACCCCTCCACTTT. The genes are TRBV5-1 and TRBJ1-6; a possible D gene is TRBD1 (5 bases). CDR3 length: 15 amino acids. V shed 4 bases and J shed 5 bases, with 13 bases lying between them. Germline V gene lookup returns CDR1 SGHRS and CDR2 YFSETQ.

The gene calls are TRBV10-2 and TRBJ1-6; no clear D gene. The CDR3 loop spans 16 amino acids. Germline CDR1 WSHSY, CDR2 SAAADI. The ends were cut back, 2 bases at V and 3 bases at J, with 11 bases in the middle. CDR3 sequence reads: CASSEPGEVYNSPLHF. The DNA of the CDR3 is TGCGCCAGCAGTGAGCCCGGGGAAGTCTATAATTCACCCCTCCACTTT.

The gene calls are TRBV5-5 and TRBJ1-1; D remains unclear. Germline V CDR1 and CDR2: SGHKS, YYEKEE (reference sequence). Between the trimmed V and J ends, which lost 4 bases and 2 bases, there was a span of 12 bases. The CDR3 runs to 14 residues. The CDR3 reads CASSHFWPNTEAFF. The CDR3 nucleotides read TGTGCCAGCAGCCATTTTTGGCCAAACACTGAAGCTTTCTTT.

The rearrangement links TRBV5-1 to TRBJ2-3, with 11 bases identical to TRBD2. This CDR3 is built from 16 residues. V shed 4 bases and J 1 base; nucleotides not matched to a gene: 5. Germline V gene lookup returns CDR1 SGHRS and CDR2 YFSETQ. The CDR3 sequence is CASSPGLAGGTDTQYF. For the CDR3, the DNA is TGCGCCAGCAGCCCAGGACTAGCGGGCGGCACAGATACGCAGTATTTT.

The gene calls are TRBV4-2 and TRBJ2-1; 10 nucleotides agree with TRBD2. Germline values: CDR1 LGHNA, CDR2 YNFKEQ. This CDR3 has 16 residues. V shed 2 bases, J shed 4 bases, and the junction held 5 bases outside the gene matches. DNA for the CDR3: TGTGCCAGCAGCCAACAACTAGCGGGGAGATACAATGAGCAGTTCTTC. It specifies CASSQQLAGRYNEQFF.

This sequence joins TRBV30 and TRBJ2-3, with 8 bases fitting TRBD2. In germline, CDR1 is GTSNPN, CDR2 SVGIG (reference sequence). The CDR3 extends over 13 amino acids. The trim removed 4 bases at V and 6 bases at J, leaving 6 bases unmatched. CDR3 residues: CAWNGGAGDTQYF. CDR3 DNA sequence: TGTGCCTGGAACGGGGGGGCCGGGGATACGCAGTATTTT.

V usage is TRBV7-9 and J usage is TRBJ1-1; D unclear. Trimming took 6 bases from V and 7 from J, leaving 12 bases between them. Germline-derived CDR1 and CDR2 are SEHNR and FQNEAQ (reference sequence). There are 12 residues in the CDR3. CDR3 coding DNA: TGTGCCAGCAGTCGAACAGCCCATGAAGCTTTCTTT. Translating gives CASSRTAHEAFF.